This T cell receptor (beta chain) was identified during a study of breast tumors, draining lymph nodes, adjacent tissues. General study findings and limits: Compared with basal-like, luminal-like tumors shared significantly more repertoire with nontumor tissue. Tumors had less TCR diversity than lymph nodes, more than nontumor tissue. Data only fit, rather than demonstrated, lymph node origin of most tumor T cells.

TCRdb independently ran MiXCR on the multiplex PCR reads; one entry per CDR3 protein. The data show 83,000 or so distinct CDR3 sequences, about 21% seen once. The CDR3 has 14 amino acids. From germline, CDR1 is MNHEY and CDR2 SMNVEV (reference sequence). V shed 7 bases, J shed 2 bases, and the junction held 3 bases outside the gene matches. The sample holds a few counts of this clonotype. Its antigen remains unidentified. The lymph nodes were axillary draining lymph nodes from breast cancer patients. The sequenced material came from axillary lymph node tissue. This chain links TRBV27 with TRBJ2-1; 9 bases match TRBD2. The TCR comes from a female donor with breast cancer. Some clones in this sample may be carry-over from other donors' samples. The DNA for the CDR3 is TGTGCCAGCAAGCGGGAGGCCACCTACAATGAGCAGTTCTTC. This translates into CASKREATYNEQFF.